A selection of T cell receptor beta chains follows, all from one sample in a study of T cells after yellow fever vaccination. TCRdb reprocessed the 5' RACE reads with MiXCR, giving one entry per CDR3 protein. The sample holds a few hundred thousand distinct CDR3 sequences, around 10% seen once. The sample was PBMCs, taken on the day of the first yellow fever vaccination. Receptor source: a man between 18 and 29 years old who received the YFV17D yellow fever vaccine. The CDR3 runs from the conserved cysteine through the conserved F or W. The D gene is left open where the match is weak. Size values are once, few and many counts, or a class for expanded clones, and some rows have none.

d_gene: .
abundance: .
j_gene: TRBJ2-2
v_gene: TRBV7-9
CDR3nt: TGTGCCAGCCCGCGTCCGAACACCGGGGAGCTGTTTTTT
CDR3aa: CASPRPNTGELFF

d_gene: .
abundance: few
j_gene: TRBJ2-1
v_gene: TRBV7-9
CDR3nt: TGTGCCAGCGTGGAGGACCGGTCGAGCTCCTACAATGAGCAGTTCTTC
CDR3aa: CASVEDRSSSYNEQFF

d_gene: TRBD2
abundance: few
j_gene: TRBJ2-5
v_gene: TRBV5-4
CDR3nt: TGTGCCAGCAGCTCCCCTACTAGCGGGGGGGCCTGGGAGACCCAGTACTTC
CDR3aa: CASSSPTSGGAWETQYF

d_gene: .
abundance: .
j_gene: TRBJ2-2
v_gene: TRBV5-6
CDR3nt: TGTGCCAGCAGCTTGGAGCGCTTCACCGGGGAGCTGTTTTTT
CDR3aa: CASSLERFTGELFF

d_gene: TRBD1
abundance: .
j_gene: TRBJ2-5
v_gene: TRBV5-4
CDR3nt: TGTGCCAGCAGCCCGACAGGGGGGCTGGAGACCCAGTACTTC
CDR3aa: CASSPTGGLETQYF

d_gene: .
abundance: few
j_gene: TRBJ2-7
v_gene: TRBV20-1
CDR3nt: TGCAGTGCTAGAAAGAGGGGTAGCGAGCAGTACTTC
CDR3aa: CSARKRGSEQYF

d_gene: .
abundance: few
j_gene: TRBJ1-3
v_gene: TRBV5-4
CDR3nt: TGTGCCAGCAGAAATGGTAGCCAGCGCTCTGGAAACACCATATATTTT
CDR3aa: CASRNGSQRSGNTIYF

d_gene: .
abundance: many
j_gene: TRBJ2-7
v_gene: TRBV5-1
CDR3nt: TGCGCCAGCAGCGGTTCCTACGAGCAGTACTTC
CDR3aa: CASSGSYEQYF

d_gene: TRBD1
abundance: many
j_gene: TRBJ2-7
v_gene: TRBV29-1
CDR3nt: TGCAGCGTTGAAGGTCAAACAGGGGGCGCGCTCTACGAGCAGTACTTC
CDR3aa: CSVEGQTGGALYEQYF

d_gene: .
abundance: .
j_gene: TRBJ2-7
v_gene: TRBV15
CDR3nt: TGTGCCACCAGCGTTAAGCAGTACTTC
CDR3aa: CATSVKQYF

d_gene: .
abundance: .
j_gene: TRBJ2-1
v_gene: TRBV7-2
CDR3nt: TGTGCCAGCAGGGGCCTTAATGAGCAGTTCTTC
CDR3aa: CASRGLNEQFF

d_gene: .
abundance: .
j_gene: TRBJ2-3
v_gene: TRBV18
CDR3nt: TGTGCCAGCTCACCTAGTCCCAGGCGGCGCACAGATACGCAGTATTTT
CDR3aa: CASSPSPRRRTDTQYF